This T cell receptor beta chain comes out of a study of blood T cells in healthy people across ages. For the study at large: About one barcoded beta molecule was captured per two T cells (by template switching). General study results and limits: Changes in expanded clonotypes were possibly confounded, as the CMV status of donors was unknown.

A J-beta primer mix and a sample-barcoded 5' primer were used in a second PCR of roughly 6 to 12 cycles. Every cDNA was tagged by a template-switch adaptor with 12 random nucleotides. The study obtained at least 2.5 million CDR3-containing paired-end reads from every sample. TCRdb reprocessed the 5' RACE reads with MiXCR, giving one entry per CDR3 protein. The data show about 680,000 distinct CDR3 sequences, over 45% seen once. Remarks on this clonotype: Its target is not known. A read error may explain this, as a much larger clone is one base away.

This CDR3 contains 14 residues. The germline V gene encodes CDR1 ENHRY and CDR2 SYGVKD. This TCR was sampled from a woman aged 60-75 years in good health. The sequencing input was blood. The V and J genes are TRBV10-3 and TRBJ2-7; TRBD2 aligns across 11 bases. CDR3 region: CAIVSGGESYGQYF. Written as DNA, the CDR3 is TGTGCCATAGTTAGCGGGGGGGAGTCCTACGGGCAGTACTTC.